This T cell receptor (beta chain) originates from a study of T cells in tuberculosis. Across the whole study: This South African cohort compared adolescents with or without latent tuberculosis against adults with active tuberculosis.

The V and J ends lost 3 bases and 0 bases, in that order; junction bases with no gene match: 6. The CDR3 runs to 16 residues. Germline lookup yields CDR1 GTSNPN and CDR2 SVGIG (reference sequence). On this clone itself: The antigen remains undetermined.

The table came from immunoSEQ multiplex PCR; TCRdb's copy has only in-frame clones and leaves some out. The top ten clones hold roughly 6.4% of a sample with 30,000 to 45,000 clones, over 85% of them seen once. Regarding the study as a whole: Samples were chosen by availability of cryopreserved specimens. Smaller distances to GMM-specific TCRs suggested their expansion in active tuberculosis.

Input material: PBMCs. The chain has TRBV30 and TRBJ2-1, with 9 bases matching TRBD1. The TCR was taken from a donor aged 10-30 years with latent tuberculosis or without tuberculosis infection. The CDR3 nucleotides are TGTGCCTGGAGACAGGGGGCCGTAAGCTCCTACAATGAGCAGTTCTTC. It encodes CAWRQGAVSSYNEQFF.